Shown below are 6 T cell receptor beta chains from a single sample sequenced in a study of T cell repertoires and Cas9 in healthy adults. Sequencing used immunoSEQ multiplex PCR; TCRdb keeps in-frame clones, though not all of them. This sample yields roughly 14,000 clones, of which approximately 89% are seen a single time; 1.5% belongs to the top ten. Sequences were obtained from Tregs (CD4+, CD25+, CD127-, CD137-, CD154-) from PBMCs; culture status not recorded. The receptors come from a human donor in good health.

The rearrangement links TRBV5-1 to TRBJ1-3; 8 bases are a match to TRBD1. The CDR3 sequence is 16 residues long. Germline trimming cut 1 base from V and 0 bases from J; bases unmatched to any gene: 3. From germline, CDR1 is SGHRS and CDR2 YFSETQ. CDR3: CASSLQGADSGNTIYF. The CDR3 coding sequence is TGCGCCAGCAGCTTGCAGGGGGCTGACTCTGGAAACACCATATATTTT.

The V gene is TRBV15, the J gene TRBJ2-5, with 10 bases that match TRBD2. The germline CDR1 and CDR2 sequences are LNHNV and YYDKDF (reference sequence). This CDR3 has 17 amino acids. Trimming removed 5 bases from V and 4 bases from J; junction bases left unmatched: 13. CDR3 bases: TGTGCCACCAGCGGGGGACTAATGACTAGCGGGTCAGAGACCCAGTACTTC. This encodes CATSGGLMTSGSETQYF.

The rearrangement links TRBV5-1 to TRBJ2-1; 11 positions agree with TRBD2. CDR1 SGHRS and CDR2 YFSETQ come from the germline V gene. This CDR3 region has 14 residues. Unmatched junction bases numbered 11, after V lost 4 bases and J lost 14 bases. DNA of the CDR3: TGCGCCAGCAGCCCGAACCTAGCGGGGGGCATCAAGTTCTTC. It codes for CASSPNLAGGIKFF.

As to this clone: Other DNA sequences from this sample encode an identical CDR3 as well. The V gene is TRBV6-1, the J gene TRBJ2-3, with TRBD1 matching 7 bases. This CDR3 contains 14 residues. V shed 5 bases and J 3 bases; nucleotides not matched to a gene: 5. Germline values: CDR1 MNHNS, CDR2 SASEGT. The CDR3 sequence is CASSNRGRTDTQYF. CDR3 sequence (DNA): TGTGCCAGCAGTAACAGGGGACGAACAGATACGCAGTATTTT.

The chain has TRBV5-6 and TRBJ2-6, with 7 bases that match TRBD1. The germline V gene has CDR1 SGHDT and CDR2 YYEEEE. The CDR3 consists of 17 residues. The J segment lost 3 bases and the V segment lost 4 bases, leaving 10 bases of the junction unmatched. The CDR3 spells CASSLQGTMFGANVLTF. The CDR3 DNA sequence: TGTGCCAGCAGCCTACAGGGGACAATGTTTGGGGCCAACGTCCTGACTTTC. The whole variable domain, filled in from reference TRBV5-6 and TRBJ2-6, reads DAGVTQSPTHLIKTRGQQVTLRCSPKSGHDTVSWYQQALGQGPQFIFQYYEEEERQRGNFPDRFSGHQFPNYSSELNVNALLLGDSALYLCASSLQGTMFGANVLTFGAGSRLTVL.

The rearrangement links TRBV6-5 to TRBJ1-2; 7 bases are a match to TRBD1. V lost 0 bases and J lost 4; bases outside the gene matches: 5. This CDR3 is 15 amino acids long. Germline CDR1 reads MNHEY; CDR2 reads SVGAGI. CDR3 residues: CASSYSGQSVYGYTF. CDR3 coding DNA: TGTGCCAGCAGTTACTCGGGACAGTCAGTCTATGGCTACACCTTC.